The source of this TCR beta chain is a study of blood T cell repertoires in COVID-19. Whole-study context: Sites in the United States, Italy and Spain provided acute and convalescent COVID-19 samples. PBMCs, B-cell-depleted T cells, or T cells provided the cDNA or gDNA that made up the material.

Under the authors' procedure: Reference gene primers were amplified, and this amplification served to estimate nucleated cell counts. Produced via immunoSEQ multiplex PCR; TCRdb's table is partial and in-frame only. That table supplies the V and J calls and clone size; D and trimming were determined from the DNA. This table has approximately 270,000 clones, around 88% appearing once. Germline V gene lookup returns CDR1 KGHSH and CDR2 LQKENI. V lost 1 base to trimming and J lost 5 bases, with 11 bases between them. The CDR3 length is 14 residues. The sequencing sample was made of peripheral blood. The V and J genes are TRBV18 and TRBJ1-1; D gene ambiguous. This sequence originates from a man aged 25-40 years with acute or convalescent COVID-19. The CDR3 DNA reads as TGTGCCAGCTCACCACGGGGTTCGGGGACTGAAGCTTTCTTT. Its protein is CASSPRGSGTEAFF.